The 19 T cell receptor beta chains given below trace back to one sample, sequenced in a study of blood T cell repertoires in COVID-19. Measured with immunoSEQ multiplex PCR; TCRdb has only the in-frame clones, and not every one. The top ten clones hold less than 6% of a sample with about 320,000 clones, approximately 90% of them seen once. The material sequenced was PBMCs or T cells enriched from blood (not recorded which). The origin of the receptors is a woman in her thirties who had recovered from COVID-19.

The chain employs TRBV4-1 and TRBJ2-1; possibly TRBD1 for D (6 bases). V was cut by 4 bases and J by 0 bases, with 10 bases left in between. The CDR3 is made up of 15 amino acids. Germline CDR1 reads MGHRA; CDR2 reads YSYEKL. In DNA form, the CDR3 reads TGCGCCAGCAGCCTGGGGGCGAGCTCCTACAATGAGCAGTTCTTC. Translation: CASSLGASSYNEQFF.

V usage is TRBV30 and J usage is TRBJ1-1; no firm D call. Germline CDR1 is GTSNPN and CDR2 is SVGIG (reference sequence). CDR3 length: 14 residues. V was pared by 3 bases and J by 7 bases, with 18 bases between. Here the CDR3 DNA reads TGTGCCTGGAGAGGTGGGCACAGCAGTTTTGAAGCTTTCTTT. Residues: CAWRGGHSSFEAFF.

The CDR3 spells CASSYSVGGSGNTIYF. CDR3 coding DNA: TGTGCCAGCAGTTACTCGGTCGGGGGGTCTGGAAACACCATATATTTT. The V gene is TRBV6-5, the J gene TRBJ1-3; possibly TRBD1 for D (5 bases). Trimming removed 0 bases from V and 1 base from J, with 10 bases in between. This CDR3 spans 16 amino acids. From germline, CDR1 is MNHEY and CDR2 SVGAGI.

The chain couples TRBV7-9 to TRBJ1-2, with TRBD1 matching 7 bases. The CDR3 is made up of 14 amino acids. V trimming: 5 bases; J trimming: 1 base; junction bases outside the gene matches: 4. Per germline, CDR1 SEHNR and CDR2 FQNEAQ (reference sequence). CDR3 bases: TGTGCCAGCAGCCCAGGGGACAGTAACTATGGCTACACCTTC. It is translated as CASSPGDSNYGYTF.

The chain has TRBV5-1 and TRBJ1-1; the D gene is possibly TRBD1 (5 bases). Germline assignment: CDR1 SGHRS and CDR2 YFSETQ. The V gene lost 1 base and the J gene lost 3 bases, with 16 bases spanning the gap. The CDR3 consists of 16 residues. The CDR3 DNA reads as TGCGCCAGCAGCTTGACCACCTCAGGGATTTACACTGAAGCTTTCTTT. It is translated as CASSLTTSGIYTEAFF.

This clone occurred once. The CDR3 sequence is CAITQDRTNYGYTF. CDR3 sequence (DNA): TGTGCCATCACTCAAGACAGGACGAACTATGGCTACACCTTC. This chain uses TRBV10-3 with TRBJ1-2; tentatively, D is TRBD1 (6 bases). The germline gives CDR1 ENHRY, CDR2 SYGVKD. The CDR3 covers 14 residues. V dropped 7 bases and J dropped 2 bases, with 14 bases sitting between them.

This chain uses TRBV27 with TRBJ1-1; perhaps TRBD1 as D (6 bases). The CDR3 covers 15 residues. Germline V gives CDR1 MNHEY, CDR2 SMNVEV (reference sequence). Trimming removed 2 bases from V and 1 base from J, with 11 bases in between. The CDR3 bases are TGTGCCAGCAGTTTAGGGGGCCGGCCGAACACTGAAGCTTTCTTT. Translated, it gives CASSLGGRPNTEAFF.

The rearrangement uses TRBV9 and TRBJ2-1; 16 bases are shared with TRBD2. The junction had 13 bases not matched to a gene; V was cut back by 4 bases and J by 9 bases. Germline values: CDR1 SGDLS, CDR2 YYNGEE. This CDR3 spans 18 amino acids. CDR3 in DNA: TGTGCCAGCAGCCCCCGAGTGGGACTAGCGGGGGGGCATGTTGAGCAGTTCTTC. Amino acid sequence: CASSPRVGLAGGHVEQFF.

This rearrangement joins TRBV7-2 to TRBJ2-1; tentatively, D is TRBD2 (5 bases). Germline assignment: CDR1 SGHTA and CDR2 FQGNSA. The length of the CDR3 is 15 residues. The germline V and J ends were trimmed by 5 bases and 10 bases, with 21 bases remaining between them. The CDR3 sequence is CASSPRGDGVSEQFF. In nucleotides, the CDR3 is TGTGCCAGCAGCCCACGGGGTGACGGGGTAAGCGAGCAGTTCTTC.

V gene TRBV11-2 combines with J gene TRBJ2-7; perhaps TRBD1 as D (7 bases). V lost 6 bases, J lost 2 bases, and 14 bases lay in between. In germline, CDR1 is SGHAT, CDR2 FQNNGV. This CDR3 contains 14 residues. CDR3 sequence (DNA): TGTGCCAGCAGGCGACAGGGACTGGCCTACGAGCAGTACTTC. As protein: CASRRQGLAYEQYF.

This chain links TRBV5-4 with TRBJ2-7; D is undetermined. The length of the CDR3 is 13 residues. CDR1 and CDR2 from the germline V gene are SGHNT and YYREEE (reference sequence). Trimming took 0 bases from V and 2 from J, leaving 6 bases between them. CDR3 sequence (DNA): TGTGCCAGCAGCTTGGATCCTACCTACGAGCAGTACTTC. It translates to CASSLDPTYEQYF.

The chain employs TRBV7-9 and TRBJ1-1; D not certain. Germline values: CDR1 SEHNR, CDR2 FQNEAQ (reference sequence). This CDR3 contains 12 residues. Trimming left V 4 bases short and J 2 bases short, with 5 bases between. CDR3 DNA: TGTGCCAGCAGCTCCTCCAACACTGAAGCTTTCTTT. Translated, it gives CASSSSNTEAFF.

The chain has TRBV25-1 and TRBJ1-2; D might be TRBD1 (5 bases). This CDR3 spans 14 amino acids. V was cut by 1 base and J by 4 bases, with 10 bases left in between. Germline-derived CDR1 and CDR2 are MGHDK and SYGVNS. The CDR3 sequence: CASSEWGGSYGYTF. The CDR3 DNA is TGTGCCAGCAGTGAATGGGGGGGGAGCTATGGCTACACCTTC.

In its sample, this clone was seen once. Other DNA sequences in the sample encode the same CDR3. The rearrangement uses TRBV5-1 and TRBJ2-5; TRBD2 matches at 9 bases. Germline CDR1 reads SGHRS; CDR2 reads YFSETQ. The CDR3 covers 15 residues. Trimming cost V 0 bases and J 2 bases; bases outside gene matches: 2. This CDR3 is CASSLGSGGQETQYF. CDR3 DNA sequence: TGCGCCAGCAGCTTGGGTAGCGGGGGACAAGAGACCCAGTACTTC.

This sequence joins TRBV21-1 and TRBJ1-5; the table calls TRBD1, which could not be checked here. TRBV21-1 is annotated as a pseudogene. The CDR3 spans 17 residues. CDR3 nucleotides: TGTGCCAGCAGCAAAGTCCGGGACAGGGGGCACAATCAGCCCCAGCATTTT. Translation: CASSKVRDRGHNQPQHF.

This rearrangement joins TRBV5-3 to TRBJ1-1; D possibly corresponds to TRBD1 (6 bases). TRBV5-3 is given ORF status, its function remaining uncertain. The germline V and J ends were trimmed by 4 bases and 0 bases, with 16 bases remaining between them. The CDR3 is 16 amino acids. The CDR3 sequence is CARSGKRGILNTEAFF. As DNA, the CDR3 is TGTGCCAGAAGCGGTAAAAGGGGGATATTGAACACTGAAGCTTTCTTT.

This clone was found once. The chain couples TRBV5-1 to TRBJ2-7, with 9 bases identical to TRBD1. The CDR3 extends over 15 amino acids. Trimming took 2 bases from V and 5 from J; bases not matched to a gene: 8. Germline CDR1 and CDR2: SGHRS and YFSETQ. CDR3 DNA: TGCGCCAGCAGCTTCCGCACCGGGACAGGGAACGAGCAGTACTTC. Its translation is CASSFRTGTGNEQYF. Looking up the rest from reference TRBV5-1 and TRBJ2-7 gives the full variable domain: KAGVTQTPRYLIKTRGQQVTLSCSPISGHRSVSWYQQTPGQGLQFLFEYFSETQRNKGNFPGRFSGRQFSNSRSEMNVSTLELGDSALYLCASSFRTGTGNEQYFGPGTRLTVT.

This chain links TRBV3-1 (or the pseudogene TRBV3-2) with TRBJ1-1, with D perhaps matching TRBD1 (5 bases). This CDR3 comprises 14 residues. Germline CDR1 is LGHDT and CDR2 is YNNKEL (reference sequence). V lost 0 bases to trimming and J lost 5 bases, with 10 bases between them. In DNA, the CDR3 is TGTGCCAGCAGCCAAGAGCCCAGGGATACTGAAGCTTTCTTT. Its translation: CASSQEPRDTEAFF.

V usage is TRBV7-2 and J usage is TRBJ2-1, with D uncertain. Deletions cut 4 bases from V and 3 bases from J, with 10 bases between. The germline gives CDR1 SGHTA, CDR2 FQGNSA. The CDR3 runs 14 residues. In DNA, the CDR3 is TGTGCCAGCAGCTCGCGTCGAGACTACAATGAGCAGTTCTTC. Protein product: CASSSRRDYNEQFF.